The T cell receptor beta chain described here comes from a study of response to subunit inactivated influenza vaccine (dated 2018 in TCRdb). Regarding the complete study: Deep quantitative T cell receptor repertoire profiling was used in the study to track responses to a trivalent subunit inactivated influenza vaccine. Beyond this particular receptor, the publication reports: The authors proposed that each seasonal influenza vaccination may bring in only a limited number of new T cells.

A word on this clonotype: Its cognate antigen has yet to be identified. No much larger clone is present one base from it, and per-base qualities are unavailable.

The library was obtained by RT-PCR. Sequencing was performed on an Illumina HiSeq 2500. The public sequencing data were trimmed at Q25 with fastp and processed into clonotypes with MiXCR by TCRdb, which kept only in-frame beta chains. Rows are unified per CDR3 protein, each entry keeping the most common DNA and genes. In all, the sample holds 590,000 or so distinct CDR3 sequences, and approximately 14% of those were seen once. The ten biggest clones cover 6% to 9.5% of the sample. CDR1 MNHEY and CDR2 SVGAGI are derived from the germline V gene. Including cysteine and phenylalanine, the CDR3 has 13 amino acids. The CDR3 DNA has 39 bases and is translated from base 1. V loses 7 bases, J loses 3 bases, and the germline ends lie 11 bases apart.

The receptor was isolated from a man aged 50 to 60 who received an inactivated influenza vaccine. Donor details come from another sample of the same person, matched by shared clones. This specimen was PBMCs from blood, taken approximately 15 days before vaccination. This receptor chain uses TRBV6-5 and TRBJ2-3; a tentative D match to TRBD2 spans 5 bases. In nucleotides, the sequence is TGTGCCAGCACTTATTCGGGGACAGATACGCAGTATTTT. This translates into CASTYSGTDTQYF.